The present T cell receptor beta chain was sequenced within a study of shared clonotypes between healthy human individuals. Per the authors' pipeline: Filtering was not the same, since immunoSEQ gave junction-only sequences without quality scores. The method was immunoSEQ multiplex PCR; TCRdb's version includes in-frame clones alone and lacks a portion of them. V, J and clone size are those of that table, while D and trimming were read from the DNA. The sample shows 1.5 million to 1.9 million clones, approximately 98% of them seen only once. Findings of the study overall: Naive subsets tended to show greater estimated richness than memory subsets.

The CDR3 runs 12 residues. Per germline, CDR1 SGHVS and CDR2 FQNEAQ. Trimming removed 5 bases from V and 6 bases from J, with 11 bases in between. Remarks on this clone: Antigen specificity is unknown.

The source is a man aged 30 to 39 in good health. The chain carries TRBV7-8 and TRBJ2-7; no clear D. Input material: naive CD4+ T cells sorted from blood. Subset noted: CD45RA+ positively selected. The CDR3 nucleotides read TGTGCCAGCAGCCCCGCGGCGGTCGAGCAGTACTTC. Amino acid sequence: CASSPAAVEQYF.